One and the same sample provided the 25 T cell receptor beta chains below, sequenced in a study of metastatic and nonmetastatic thyroid tumors (dated by TCRdb to 2020 to 2022). Receptors were amplified or captured by PCR. This sample was sequenced with an Illumina HiSeq 4000. The raw public data were reprocessed by TCRdb itself: fastp quality trimming at Q25, MiXCR clonotype calling, in-frame beta chains only. For this sample there are more than 85,000 clones; 8% to 9.5% appear just once. The ten largest account for approximately 10% of the sample. None of the patients had been given any treatment before thyroid surgery. The sequenced material came from blood. Every receptor here comes from a female donor with papillary thyroid cancer or a benign thyroid nodule (not recorded which). Some clones in this sample may be carry-over from other donors' samples.

Many counts were recorded for this clone. This chain connects TRBV4-2 to TRBJ2-2, with D tentatively TRBD1 (5 bases). Trimming stripped 1 base from V and 5 bases from J, with 14 bases between. The germline V gene has CDR1 LGHNA and CDR2 YNFKEQ. The CDR3 has 16 residues. The CDR3 is CASSQAPDRTTGELFF. DNA for the CDR3: TGTGCCAGCAGCCAAGCCCCAGACAGAACGACCGGGGAGCTGTTTTTT.

This clone was picked up many times. The V gene is TRBV7-2, the J gene TRBJ2-7, with D hard to call. CDR3 length equals 12 residues. CDR1 and CDR2 (germline): SGHTA, FQGNSA. Trimming stripped 3 bases from V and 3 bases from J, with 6 bases between. The DNA for the CDR3 is TGTGCCAGCAGCTTTGACGGCTACGAGCAGTACTTC. This sequence encodes CASSFDGYEQYF.

This clone occurred many times. The genes are TRBV19 and TRBJ2-3; TRBD1 aligns across 7 bases. V lost 4 bases to trimming and J lost 4 bases; unmatched junction nucleotides: 8. The CDR3 totals 15 residues. Germline V gives CDR1 LNHDA, CDR2 SQIVND (reference sequence). CDR3 DNA: TGTGCCAGTAGTAACTACAGGGGCAGCGCAGATACGCAGTATTTT. Its protein product is CASSNYRGSADTQYF.

This clone was recorded at least ten times. This chain links TRBV12-3 or TRBV12-4 with TRBJ1-2; 9 positions match TRBD1. The CDR3 sequence is 14 residues long. The J segment lost 3 bases and the V segment lost 3 bases, leaving 2 bases of the junction unmatched. CDR3 nucleotides: TGTGCCAGCAGTTTGGGGACAGGGTACTATGGCTACACCTTC. This gives the protein CASSLGTGYYGYTF.

This clone was found many times. This rearrangement joins TRBV19 to TRBJ2-3; 10 bases align to TRBD1. CDR3 length equals 14 residues. The germline V gene encodes CDR1 LNHDA and CDR2 SQIVND (reference sequence). V was pared by 1 base and J by 6 bases, with 1 base of the junction left unmatched. CDR3 protein: CASSIGQGADTQYF. CDR3 in DNA: TGTGCCAGTAGTATAGGACAGGGGGCTGATACGCAGTATTTT.

This clone came up many times. The rearrangement uses TRBV20-1 and TRBJ2-3; weak D call: TRBD2 (5 bases). The CDR3 length is 15 residues. In germline, CDR1 is DFQATT, CDR2 SNEGSKA (reference sequence). With 0 bases removed from V and 2 bases from J, the gap between germline ends came to 12 bases. CDR3: CSARDQEEPTDTQYF. The CDR3 nucleotides are TGCAGTGCTAGAGATCAGGAGGAGCCCACAGATACGCAGTATTTT.

This clone was observed a handful of times. This sequence joins TRBV11-2 and TRBJ2-5, with 8 bases fitting TRBD1. Germline V gives CDR1 SGHAT, CDR2 FQNNGV. The CDR3 sequence is 17 residues long. V shed 7 bases and J 5 bases; nucleotides not matched to a gene: 18. CDR3 sequence: CASTLNPGQGSVETQYF. As DNA, the CDR3 is TGTGCCAGCACCCTTAATCCAGGACAGGGTTCTGTCGAGACCCAGTACTTC.

In its sample, this clone was seen many times. The sample carries other DNA sequences with the same CDR3. The gene calls are TRBV18 and TRBJ1-1; the D is unclear. The CDR3 is 15 residues long. Trimming took off 6 bases at V and 0 bases at J, with 14 bases between the two ends. Germline-derived CDR1 and CDR2 are KGHSH and LQKENI. CDR3 sequence: CASSSAGSMNTEAFF. For the CDR3, the DNA is TGTGCCAGCTCCTCTGCCGGCTCTATGAACACTGAAGCTTTCTTT.

A few counts support this clone. The chain uses TRBV5-4 and TRBJ2-7; D is ambiguous. CDR3 length equals 12 residues. The ends were cut back, 4 bases at V and 4 bases at J, with 9 bases in the middle. Germline CDR1 and CDR2: SGHNT and YYREEE (reference sequence). The CDR3: CASSTAAYEQYF. The CDR3 DNA follows: TGTGCCAGCAGCACCGCCGCGTACGAGCAGTACTTC. Looking up the rest from reference TRBV5-4 and TRBJ2-7 gives the full variable domain: ETGVTQSPTHLIKTRGQQVTLRCSSQSGHNTVSWYQQALGQGPQFIFQYYREEENGRGNFPPRFSGLQFPNYSSELNVNALELDDSALYLCASSTAAYEQYFGPGTRLTVT.

In its sample, this clone was seen many times. This chain joins TRBV6-4 and TRBJ2-1, with D perhaps TRBD1 (6 bases). The V and J ends lost 5 bases and 5 bases respectively, with 16 bases between them. The CDR3 loop spans 15 amino acids. Germline values: CDR1 MRHNA, CDR2 SNTAGT. This CDR3 reads CASSPTGSGHNEQFF. The DNA of the CDR3 is TGTGCCAGCAGTCCAACAGGGAGTGGGCACAATGAGCAGTTCTTC.

This clone was observed many times. This chain joins TRBV2 and TRBJ1-1, with 8 bases matching TRBD1. Germline trimming cut 5 bases from V and 5 bases from J; bases unmatched to any gene: 10. The CDR3 has 15 amino acids. The germline V gene encodes CDR1 SNHLY and CDR2 FYNNEI. This chain's CDR3 is CASSPLQGAGTEAFF. The DNA of the CDR3 is TGTGCCAGCAGTCCTCTCCAGGGGGCGGGGACTGAAGCTTTCTTT.

There are many counts of this clone. The V and J genes are TRBV9 and TRBJ2-7; the D gene is possibly TRBD2 (5 bases). Trimming removed 4 bases from V and 5 bases from J, with 10 bases in between. The CDR3 has 12 residues. The V gene's germline CDR1 is SGDLS and CDR2 YYNGEE. The CDR3 region has the DNA TGTGCCAGCAGCCCCCGAGGGCACGAGCAGTACTTC. Protein product: CASSPRGHEQYF.

This clone was detected ten times or more. This chain links TRBV12-3 or TRBV12-4 with TRBJ1-6, with 7 bases that match TRBD1. There are 16 residues in the CDR3. Trimming took 6 bases from V and 1 from J; bases not matched to a gene: 6. CDR3 DNA: TGTGCCAGCAGCGTGGACAGGAATTCCTATAATTCACCCCTCCACTTT. Protein product: CASSVDRNSYNSPLHF.

This clone was detected only a few times. The V and J genes are TRBV6-5 and TRBJ2-5; 16 positions agree with TRBD2. This CDR3 has 17 residues. V gave up 2 bases and J gave up 3 bases; unmatched junction bases: 3. Germline V CDR1 and CDR2: MNHEY, SVGAGI. The CDR3 protein is CASSYRGLAGGKETQYF. CDR3 nucleotides: TGTGCCAGCAGTTACCGGGGACTAGCGGGGGGGAAAGAGACCCAGTACTTC.

In regard to this clone: A much larger clone lies one base from this, so it may be a read error. CDR3 coding DNA: TGTGCCGGTAGCACTCAACCGGAGTACGAGCAGTACTTC. This encodes CAGSTQPEYEQYF. The chain couples TRBV5-6 to TRBJ2-7; D remains ambiguous. CDR1 is SGHDT, CDR2 YYEEEE, per germline. V shed 10 bases and J shed 4 bases, with 18 bases lying between them. This CDR3 has 13 amino acids.

J is TRBJ1-3 and V is TRBV14, with a possible D match to TRBD1 (6 bases). CDR3 length: 16 amino acids. Trimming took off 5 bases at V and 0 bases at J, with 14 bases between the two ends. CDR1 and CDR2 from the germline V gene are SGHDN and FVKESK. The DNA for the CDR3 is TGTGCCAGCAGCGGGGGGACATGGGACTCTGGAAACACCATATATTTT. It yields the protein CASSGGTWDSGNTIYF.

This clone was picked up a small number of times. CDR3 coding DNA: TGTGCCAGCATCCCTCGACAGGGGAATTCACCCCTCCACTTT. Its protein is CASIPRQGNSPLHF. The gene calls are TRBV6-4 and TRBJ1-6; 8 bases fit TRBD1. V was clipped by 7 bases and J by 7 bases; unmatched bases: 6. Per the germline V gene, CDR1 is MRHNA and CDR2 is SNTAGT. CDR3 length: 14 residues.

The chain has TRBV5-1 and TRBJ1-4; 10 nucleotides match TRBD1. The V gene's germline CDR1 is SGHRS and CDR2 YFSETQ. The CDR3 spans 15 residues. V gave up 2 bases and J gave up 8 bases; unmatched junction bases: 6. CDR3 nucleotide sequence: TGCGCCAGCAGCTTTTCGGACAGGGGGGGAGAAAAACTGTTTTTT. This sequence encodes CASSFSDRGGEKLFF.

This clone was observed a few times. This chain connects TRBV19 to TRBJ1-1; 9 bases fit TRBD1. Germline trimming cut 2 bases from V and 1 base from J; bases unmatched to any gene: 2. CDR3 length equals 15 residues. CDR1 and CDR2 (germline): LNHDA, SQIVND (reference sequence). CDR3 protein: CASSIWDRENTEAFF. DNA of the CDR3: TGTGCCAGTAGTATATGGGACAGGGAGAACACTGAAGCTTTCTTT.

This clone was observed many times. The chain carries TRBV2 and TRBJ1-5; 8 bases match TRBD1. Germline CDR1 SNHLY, CDR2 FYNNEI. Unmatched junction bases numbered 5, after V lost 6 bases and J lost 4 bases. This CDR3 region has 14 residues. CDR3 loop: CASRPGQVNQPQHF. DNA for the CDR3: TGTGCCAGCAGACCGGGACAGGTGAATCAGCCCCAGCATTTT.

J is TRBJ2-7 and V is TRBV6-2 or TRBV6-3; 8 nucleotides line up with TRBD1. Germline values: CDR1 MNHEY, CDR2 SVGEGT. CDR3 size: 16 residues. Trimming at V came to 3 bases and at J to 0 bases, leaving 7 bases not matched to a gene. The CDR3 nucleotides are TGTGCCAGCAGTTATCTTGGGCAGGGGGCCTCCTACGAGCAGTACTTC. Residues: CASSYLGQGASYEQYF.

This clone occurred many times. This chain joins TRBV20-1 and TRBJ1-4, with 10 bases aligning to TRBD1. The CDR3 length is 15 residues. V was pared by 4 bases and J by 7 bases, with 9 bases of the junction left unmatched. Looked up from germline, CDR1 is DFQATT and CDR2 is SNEGSKA (reference sequence). The CDR3 reads CSAIEGGTGVEKLFF. The CDR3 DNA is TGCAGTGCTATCGAGGGGGGGACAGGGGTTGAAAAACTGTTTTTT.

The chain recombines TRBV13 with TRBJ2-7; D may be TRBD2 (5 bases). V was shortened by 5 bases and J by 2 bases, with 13 bases between the two germline ends. CDR3 length: 14 residues. Per the germline V gene, CDR1 is PRHDT and CDR2 is FYEKMQ (reference sequence). For the CDR3, the DNA is TGTGCCAGCAGCGCGCGGAGGCCTACCTACGAGCAGTACTTC. It is translated as CASSARRPTYEQYF. Full variable domain (remainder filled in from reference TRBV13 and TRBJ2-7): AAGVIQSPRHLIKEKRETATLKCYPIPRHDTVYWYQQGPGQDPQFLISFYEKMQSDKGSIPDRFSAQQFSDYHSELNMSSLELGDSALYFCASSARRPTYEQYFGPGTRLTVT.

This clone was seen only a few times. The final CDR3 position lacks the conserved phenylalanine or tryptophan, pointing to a likely read error. V usage is TRBV7-6 and J usage is TRBJ2-4; either TRBD1 or TRBD2 may fit D (5 bases each). V was clipped by 5 bases and J by 9 bases, with 23 bases between them. CDR3 length: 16 residues. Germline loops: CDR1 SGHVS, CDR2 FNYEAQ. CDR3 nucleotides: TGTGCCAGCAGCATCGCAAACTTCGGGGACGGGGTCATTCAGTACTTA. Amino acids: CASSIANFGDGVIQYL.

This clone was counted at least ten times. For the CDR3, the DNA is TGTGCCAGCCAAACGGGGGGGGCTAGAGGCAATCAGCCCCAGCATTTT. Amino acid sequence: CASQTGGARGNQPQHF. The chain is built from TRBV12-3 or TRBV12-4 and TRBJ1-5; D possibly corresponds to TRBD1 (6 bases). The CDR3 consists of 16 residues. The V end lost 8 bases, the J end lost 2 bases, and 19 bases lay between the germline ends.